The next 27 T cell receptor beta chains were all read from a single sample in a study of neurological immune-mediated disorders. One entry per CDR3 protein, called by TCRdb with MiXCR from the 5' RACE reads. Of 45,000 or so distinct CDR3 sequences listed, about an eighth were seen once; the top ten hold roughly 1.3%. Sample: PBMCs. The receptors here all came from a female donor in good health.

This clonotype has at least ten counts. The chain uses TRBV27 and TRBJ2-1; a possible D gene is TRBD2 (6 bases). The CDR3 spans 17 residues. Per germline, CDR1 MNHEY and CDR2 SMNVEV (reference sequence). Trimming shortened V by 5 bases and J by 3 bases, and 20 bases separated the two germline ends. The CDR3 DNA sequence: TGTGCCAGCAGTCGGGCCGTCGGGACTTCGAACTACAATGAGCAGTTCTTC. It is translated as CASSRAVGTSNYNEQFF.

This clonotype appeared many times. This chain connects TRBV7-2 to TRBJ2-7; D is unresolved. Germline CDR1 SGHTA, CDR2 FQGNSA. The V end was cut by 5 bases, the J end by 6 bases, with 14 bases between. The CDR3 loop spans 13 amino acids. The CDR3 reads CASSPPGLFEQYF. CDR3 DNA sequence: TGTGCCAGCAGCCCCCCGGGCCTTTTCGAGCAGTACTTC.

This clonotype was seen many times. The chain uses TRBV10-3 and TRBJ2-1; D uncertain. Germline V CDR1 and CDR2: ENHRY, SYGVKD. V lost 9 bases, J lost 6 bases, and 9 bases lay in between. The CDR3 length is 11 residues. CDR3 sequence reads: CAIQDRNEQFF. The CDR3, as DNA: TGTGCCATTCAGGACCGCAATGAGCAGTTCTTC.

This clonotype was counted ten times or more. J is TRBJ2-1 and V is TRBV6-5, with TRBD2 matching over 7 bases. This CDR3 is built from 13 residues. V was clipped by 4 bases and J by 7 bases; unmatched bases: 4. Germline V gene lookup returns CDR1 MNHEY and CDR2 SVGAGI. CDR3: CASSSAGVNEQFF. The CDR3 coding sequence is TGTGCCAGCAGTTCCGCGGGAGTTAATGAGCAGTTCTTC.

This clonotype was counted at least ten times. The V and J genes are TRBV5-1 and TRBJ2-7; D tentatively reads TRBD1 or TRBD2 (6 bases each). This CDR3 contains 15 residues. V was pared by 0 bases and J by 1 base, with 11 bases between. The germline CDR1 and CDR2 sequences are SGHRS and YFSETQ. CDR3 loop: CASSLGGAQSYEQYF. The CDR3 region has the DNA TGCGCCAGCAGCTTGGGGGGGGCACAATCCTACGAGCAGTACTTC.

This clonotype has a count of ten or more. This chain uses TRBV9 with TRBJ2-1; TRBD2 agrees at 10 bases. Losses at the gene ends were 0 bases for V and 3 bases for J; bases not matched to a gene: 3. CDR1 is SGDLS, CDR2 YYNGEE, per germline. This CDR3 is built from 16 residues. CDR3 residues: CASSVGRTSGYNEQFF. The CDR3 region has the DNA TGTGCCAGCAGCGTAGGGAGGACTAGCGGCTACAATGAGCAGTTCTTC.

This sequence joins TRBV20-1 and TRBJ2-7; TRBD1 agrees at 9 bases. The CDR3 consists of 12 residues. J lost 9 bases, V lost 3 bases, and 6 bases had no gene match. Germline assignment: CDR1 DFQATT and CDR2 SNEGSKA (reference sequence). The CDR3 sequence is CSARRTGEAQYF. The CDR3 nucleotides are TGCAGTGCTAGGAGGACAGGGGAAGCGCAGTACTTC.

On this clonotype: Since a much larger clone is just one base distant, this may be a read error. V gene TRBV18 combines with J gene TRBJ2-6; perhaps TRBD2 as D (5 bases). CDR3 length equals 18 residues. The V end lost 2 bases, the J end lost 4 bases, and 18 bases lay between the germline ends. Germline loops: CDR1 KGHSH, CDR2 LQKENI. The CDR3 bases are TGTGCCAGCTCACCAACCCGGGGATGGATTTACGGGGCCAACGTCCTGACTTTC. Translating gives CASSPTRGWIYGANVLTF. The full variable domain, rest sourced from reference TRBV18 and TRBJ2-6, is NAGVMQNPRHLVRRRGQEARLRCSPMKGHSHVYWYRQLPEEGLKFMVYLQKENIIDESGMPKERFSAEFPKEGPSILRIQQVVRGDSAAYFCASSPTRGWIYGANVLTFGAGSRLTVL.

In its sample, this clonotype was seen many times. The CDR3 sequence: CAIAPGHGNTEAFF. In DNA, the CDR3 is TGTGCCATCGCGCCGGGACATGGGAACACTGAAGCTTTCTTT. The chain employs TRBV10-3 and TRBJ1-1, with a possible D match to TRBD1 (6 bases). V was cut by 8 bases and J by 1 base, with 14 bases left in between. The CDR3 has 14 amino acids. The germline V gene encodes CDR1 ENHRY and CDR2 SYGVKD.

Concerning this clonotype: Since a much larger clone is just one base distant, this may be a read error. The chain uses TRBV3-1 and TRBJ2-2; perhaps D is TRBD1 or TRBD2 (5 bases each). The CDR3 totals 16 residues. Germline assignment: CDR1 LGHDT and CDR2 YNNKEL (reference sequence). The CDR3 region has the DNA TGTGCCAGCAGCCCTAAGCGGCCAATGAACACCGGGGACCTGTTTTTT. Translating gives CASSPKRPMNTGDLFF.

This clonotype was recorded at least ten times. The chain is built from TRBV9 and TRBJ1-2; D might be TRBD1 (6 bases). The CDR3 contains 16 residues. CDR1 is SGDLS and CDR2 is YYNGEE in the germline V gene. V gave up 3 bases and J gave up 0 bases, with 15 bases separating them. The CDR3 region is CASSAGQHQTNYGYTF. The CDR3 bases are TGTGCCAGCAGCGCCGGACAGCATCAGACTAACTATGGCTACACCTTC.

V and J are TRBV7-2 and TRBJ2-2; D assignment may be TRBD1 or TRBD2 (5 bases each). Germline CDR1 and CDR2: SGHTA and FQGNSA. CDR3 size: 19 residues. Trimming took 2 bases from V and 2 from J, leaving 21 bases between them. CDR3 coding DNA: TGTGCCAGCAGCTTACGGCCCCACTCGGGGCTAGCTAACACCGGGGAGCTGTTTTTT. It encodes CASSLRPHSGLANTGELFF.

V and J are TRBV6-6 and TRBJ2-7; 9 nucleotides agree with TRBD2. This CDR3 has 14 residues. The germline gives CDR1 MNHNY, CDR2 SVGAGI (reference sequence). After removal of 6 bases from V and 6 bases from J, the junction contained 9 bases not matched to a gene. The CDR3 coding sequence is TGTGCCAGCAGAGAAGCGGGAGGACCGGGCGAGCAGTACTTC. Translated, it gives CASREAGGPGEQYF.

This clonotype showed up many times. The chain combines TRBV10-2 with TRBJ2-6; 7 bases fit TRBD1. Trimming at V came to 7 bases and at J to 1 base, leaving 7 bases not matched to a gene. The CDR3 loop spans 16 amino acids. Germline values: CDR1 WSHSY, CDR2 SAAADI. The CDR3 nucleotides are TGCGCCAGCACGTCATTACAGGGGTCTGGGGCCAACGTCCTGACTTTC. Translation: CASTSLQGSGANVLTF.

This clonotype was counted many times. CDR3 sequence (DNA): TGCAGTGCCCTGCCGCCCGATCCGTCACCCCTCCACTTT. Amino acids: CSALPPDPSPLHF. The chain has TRBV20-1 and TRBJ1-6; D remains ambiguous. Trimming left V 6 bases short and J 10 bases short, with 16 bases between. CDR3 length: 13 residues. Germline-derived CDR1 and CDR2 are DFQATT and SNEGSKA (reference sequence).

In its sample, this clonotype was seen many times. The chain's CDR3 is CAITGDLGEKLFF. In nucleotides, the CDR3 is TGTGCCATCACGGGGGACTTAGGTGAAAAACTGTTTTTT. V gene TRBV10-3 combines with J gene TRBJ1-4; D is perhaps TRBD1 (5 bases). Germline V gene sequence: CDR1 ENHRY, CDR2 SYGVKD. The CDR3 has 13 residues. The V end lost 7 bases, the J end lost 7 bases, and 13 bases lay between the germline ends.

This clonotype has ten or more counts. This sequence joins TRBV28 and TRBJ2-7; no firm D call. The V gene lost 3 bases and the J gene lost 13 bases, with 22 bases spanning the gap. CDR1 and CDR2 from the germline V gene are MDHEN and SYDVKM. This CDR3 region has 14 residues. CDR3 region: CASSLGIGPSTTYF. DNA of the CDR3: TGTGCCAGCAGTTTGGGCATCGGACCTTCGACCACTTACTTC.

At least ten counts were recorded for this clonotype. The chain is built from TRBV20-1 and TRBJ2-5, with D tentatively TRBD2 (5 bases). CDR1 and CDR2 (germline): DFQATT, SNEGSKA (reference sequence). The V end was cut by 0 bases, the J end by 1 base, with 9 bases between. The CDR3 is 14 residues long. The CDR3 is CSARDLSGQETQYF. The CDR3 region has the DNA TGCAGTGCTAGAGATTTGAGCGGCCAAGAGACCCAGTACTTC.

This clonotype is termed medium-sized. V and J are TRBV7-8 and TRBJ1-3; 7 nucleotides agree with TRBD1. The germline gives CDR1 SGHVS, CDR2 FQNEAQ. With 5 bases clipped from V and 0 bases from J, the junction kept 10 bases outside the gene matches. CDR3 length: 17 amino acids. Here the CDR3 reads CASSNRDSLSSGNTIYF. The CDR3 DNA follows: TGTGCCAGCAGCAACCGGGACAGCCTGTCCTCTGGAAACACCATATATTTT.

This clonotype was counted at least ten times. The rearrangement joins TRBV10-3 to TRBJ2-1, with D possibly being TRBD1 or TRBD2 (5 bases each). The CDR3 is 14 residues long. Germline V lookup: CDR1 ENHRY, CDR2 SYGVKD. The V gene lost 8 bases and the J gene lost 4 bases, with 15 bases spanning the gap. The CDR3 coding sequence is TGTGCCATCTCGGCCGGGACCGATTACAATGAGCAGTTCTTC. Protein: CAISAGTDYNEQFF.

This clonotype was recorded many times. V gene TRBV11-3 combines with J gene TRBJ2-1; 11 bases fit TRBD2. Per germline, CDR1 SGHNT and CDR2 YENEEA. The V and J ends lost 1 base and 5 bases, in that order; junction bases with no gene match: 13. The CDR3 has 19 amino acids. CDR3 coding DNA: TGTGCCAGCAGCTTAGGGCTAGCGGGAGGCGGTAAAAGGGACAATGAGCAGTTCTTC. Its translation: CASSLGLAGGGKRDNEQFF.

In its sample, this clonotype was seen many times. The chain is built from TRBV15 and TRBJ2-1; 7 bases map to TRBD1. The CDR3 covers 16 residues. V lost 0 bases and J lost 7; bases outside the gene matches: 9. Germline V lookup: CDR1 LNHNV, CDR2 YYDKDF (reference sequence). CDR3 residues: CATSRDPRGMLNEQFF. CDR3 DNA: TGTGCCACCAGCAGAGATCCCAGGGGGATGTTGAATGAGCAGTTCTTC.

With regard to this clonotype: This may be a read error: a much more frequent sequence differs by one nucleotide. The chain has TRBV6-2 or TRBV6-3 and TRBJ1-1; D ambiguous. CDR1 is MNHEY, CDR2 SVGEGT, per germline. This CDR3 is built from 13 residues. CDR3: CSSRLNFGTEAFF. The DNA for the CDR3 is TGTTCCAGCAGGCTCAATTTCGGCACTGAAGCTTTCTTT.

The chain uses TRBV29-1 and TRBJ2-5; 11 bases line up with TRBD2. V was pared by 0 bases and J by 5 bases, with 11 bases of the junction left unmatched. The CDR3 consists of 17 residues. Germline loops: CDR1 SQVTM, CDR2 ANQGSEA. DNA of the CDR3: TGCAGCGTTGAAGATCAAGGGATAGCGGGGGGGCGGGAGACCCAGTACTTC. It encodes CSVEDQGIAGGRETQYF.

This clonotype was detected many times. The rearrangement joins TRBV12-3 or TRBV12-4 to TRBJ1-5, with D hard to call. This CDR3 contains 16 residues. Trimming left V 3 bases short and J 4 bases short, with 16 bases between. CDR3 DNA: TGTGCCAGCAGTTTGGTAGTAGTGAAGGGTAATCAGCCCCAGCATTTT. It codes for CASSLVVVKGNQPQHF.

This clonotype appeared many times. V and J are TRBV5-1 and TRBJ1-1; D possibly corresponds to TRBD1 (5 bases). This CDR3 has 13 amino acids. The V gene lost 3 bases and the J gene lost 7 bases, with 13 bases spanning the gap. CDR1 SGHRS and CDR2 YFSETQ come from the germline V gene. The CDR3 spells CASSSNRDGEAFF. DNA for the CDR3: TGCGCCAGCAGCTCAAACCGGGACGGTGAAGCTTTCTTT.

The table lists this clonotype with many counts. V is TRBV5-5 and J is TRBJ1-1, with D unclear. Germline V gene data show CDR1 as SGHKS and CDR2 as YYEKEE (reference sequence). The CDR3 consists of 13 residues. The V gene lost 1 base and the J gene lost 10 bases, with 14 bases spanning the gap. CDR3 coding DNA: TGTGCCAGCAGCTTGTCGCCCCCAAGTCGAGCTTTCTTT. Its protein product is CASSLSPPSRAFF. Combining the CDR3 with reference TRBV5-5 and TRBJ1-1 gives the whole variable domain DAGVTQSPTHLIKTRGQQVTLRCSPISGHKSVSWYQQVLGQGPQFIFQYYEKEERGRGNFPDRFSARQFPNYSSELNVNALLLGDSALYLCASSLSPPSRAFFGQGTRLTVV.